Detailed here is one TCR beta chain. The sample belongs to a study of response to subunit inactivated influenza vaccine. In TCRdb, the RT-PCR reads were re-called with MiXCR into one record per CDR3 protein. The repertoire has hundreds of thousands of distinct CDR3 sequences, approximately 10% of them found once; the top ten carry about 10%. V was trimmed by 0 bases and J by 13 bases, leaving 15 bases between them. Germline loops: CDR1 GTSNPN, CDR2 SVGIG (reference sequence). The CDR3 has 12 amino acids. These data were also filed under a second study, of T cells expressing NK-cell markers. That study reports: UMIs accompanied the 5'RACE template switching by which TCR beta cDNA was made.

The chain links TRBV30 to TRBJ1-1, with D unclear. This TCR derives from a man aged 50 or older who received an inactivated influenza vaccine. The input for sequencing was PBMCs from blood, taken on the day of vaccination. The CDR3 region is CAWSVSWRAVFF. DNA of the CDR3: TGTGCCTGGAGTGTTAGTTGGCGGGCGGTTTTCTTT.